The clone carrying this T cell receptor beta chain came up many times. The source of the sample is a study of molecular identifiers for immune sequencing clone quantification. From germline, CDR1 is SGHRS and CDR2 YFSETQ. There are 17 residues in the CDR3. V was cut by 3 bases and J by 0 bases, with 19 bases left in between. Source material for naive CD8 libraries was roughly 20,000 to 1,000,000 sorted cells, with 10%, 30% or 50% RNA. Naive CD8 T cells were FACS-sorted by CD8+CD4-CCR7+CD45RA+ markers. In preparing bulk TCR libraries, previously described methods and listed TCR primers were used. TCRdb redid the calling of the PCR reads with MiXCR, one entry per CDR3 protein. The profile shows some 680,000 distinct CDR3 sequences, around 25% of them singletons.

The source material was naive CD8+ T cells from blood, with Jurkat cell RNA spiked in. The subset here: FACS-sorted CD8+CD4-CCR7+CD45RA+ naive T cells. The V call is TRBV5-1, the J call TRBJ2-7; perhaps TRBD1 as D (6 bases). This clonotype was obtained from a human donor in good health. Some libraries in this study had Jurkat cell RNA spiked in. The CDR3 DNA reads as TGCGCCAGCAGCTACTACCCCGACAGGCGCAGCTCCTACGAGCAGTACTTC. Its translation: CASSYYPDRRSSYEQYF. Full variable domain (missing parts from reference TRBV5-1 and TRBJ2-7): KAGVTQTPRYLIKTRGQQVTLSCSPISGHRSVSWYQQTPGQGLQFLFEYFSETQRNKGNFPGRFSGRQFSNSRSEMNVSTLELGDSALYLCASSYYPDRRSSYEQYFGPGTRLTVT.